A single sample is the source of the 10 T cell receptor beta chains below, sequenced in a study of blood T cell repertoires in COVID-19. Clones were sequenced by immunoSEQ multiplex PCR, and TCRdb holds only the in-frame ones, with some missing. The profile shows approximately 190,000 clones, roughly 84% of them singletons. Source material: PBMCs or T cells enriched from blood (not recorded which). The receptors derive from a woman between 25 and 40 years old who had been exposed to COVID-19.

This clone was detected only a few times. V usage is TRBV10-3 and J usage is TRBJ1-1, with D hard to call. Germline CDR1 ENHRY, CDR2 SYGVKD. The CDR3 loop spans 13 amino acids. V was pared by 7 bases and J by 8 bases, with 17 bases between. The CDR3 region has the DNA TGTGCCATCAATGTAAATGGAGAGAGAGAAGCTTTCTTT. Amino acids: CAINVNGEREAFF.

This chain uses TRBV27 with TRBJ1-2, with 7 bases lining up with TRBD1. Losses at the gene ends were 5 bases for V and 4 bases for J; bases not matched to a gene: 7. Germline V CDR1 and CDR2: MNHEY, SMNVEV (reference sequence). The CDR3 has 14 residues. The CDR3 sequence: CASSRTGPSYGYTF. The CDR3 DNA reads TGTGCCAGCAGTAGGACAGGTCCAAGCTATGGCTACACCTTC.

The V gene is TRBV27, the J gene TRBJ2-5; TRBD1 matches 7 bases. In germline, CDR1 is MNHEY, CDR2 SMNVEV (reference sequence). The CDR3 totals 14 residues. Trimming cost V 3 bases and J 5 bases; bases outside gene matches: 6. This CDR3 reads CASSLKGAGETQYF. DNA of the CDR3: TGTGCCAGCAGTTTGAAGGGGGCGGGTGAGACCCAGTACTTC.

The chain has TRBV9 and TRBJ2-1; the match to TRBD2 covers 12 bases. Trimming at V came to 4 bases and at J to 3 bases, leaving 8 bases not matched to a gene. There are 17 residues in the CDR3. The germline V gene encodes CDR1 SGDLS and CDR2 YYNGEE. The CDR3 DNA reads as TGTGCCAGCAGCAATAGGGCGACTAGCGGGGGCTACAATGAGCAGTTCTTC. It is translated as CASSNRATSGGYNEQFF.

The chain is built from TRBV27 and TRBJ2-7; weak D call: TRBD1 (6 bases). Germline CDR1 and CDR2: MNHEY and SMNVEV (reference sequence). The CDR3 runs 16 residues. The V end lost 5 bases, the J end lost 0 bases, and 17 bases lay between the germline ends. CDR3 coding DNA: TGTGCCAGCAGTCCGGTCAGGGGCCCTAGCTCCTACGAGCAGTACTTC. Its translation: CASSPVRGPSSYEQYF.

This rearrangement joins TRBV5-1 to TRBJ1-6; D is perhaps TRBD1 (5 bases). Germline CDR1 is SGHRS and CDR2 is YFSETQ. Trimming left V 2 bases short and J 7 bases short, with 16 bases between. The CDR3 is 16 amino acids. CDR3 loop: CASSFRPPGDNSPLHF. The CDR3, as DNA: TGCGCCAGCAGCTTTCGCCCGCCGGGGGACAATTCACCCCTCCACTTT. The full variable domain, in which reference TRBV5-1 and TRBJ1-6 provide the parts outside the CDR3, is KAGVTQTPRYLIKTRGQQVTLSCSPISGHRSVSWYQQTPGQGLQFLFEYFSETQRNKGNFPGRFSGRQFSNSRSEMNVSTLELGDSALYLCASSFRPPGDNSPLHFGNGTRLTVT.

The chain links TRBV6-6 to TRBJ1-3; 7 bases line up with TRBD1. J was trimmed by 1 base and V by 6 bases; bases with no gene match: 3. This CDR3 has 14 amino acids. CDR1 and CDR2 (germline): MNHNY, SVGAGI (reference sequence). This chain's CDR3 is CASRETGSGNTIYF. CDR3 sequence (DNA): TGTGCCAGCAGGGAGACAGGGTCTGGAAACACCATATATTTT.

The J gene is TRBJ1-3, the V gene TRBV9; D possibly corresponds to TRBD1 (5 bases). Trimming shortened V by 0 bases and J by 2 bases, and 15 bases separated the two germline ends. The CDR3 has 17 amino acids. Germline values: CDR1 SGDLS, CDR2 YYNGEE. The CDR3 region has the DNA TGTGCCAGCAGCGTAGCTACGGGGGAAAGAACTGGAAACACCATATATTTT. This sequence encodes CASSVATGERTGNTIYF.

CDR3 in amino acids: CASGLWTGENTGELFF. The DNA for the CDR3 is TGTGCTAGTGGTTTGTGGACAGGGGAGAACACCGGGGAGCTGTTTTTT. J is TRBJ2-2 and V is TRBV12-5, with 9 bases fitting TRBD1. V was pared by 2 bases and J by 1 base, with 2 bases of the junction left unmatched. This CDR3 is 16 amino acids long. Germline values: CDR1 LGHNT, CDR2 FRNRAP. Full variable domain (rest looked up from reference TRBV12-5 and TRBJ2-2): DARVTQTPRHKVTEMGQEVTMRCQPILGHNTVFWYRQTMMQGLELLAYFRNRAPLDDSGMPKDRFSAEMPDATLATLKIQPSEPRDSAVYFCASGLWTGENTGELFFGEGSRLTVL.

This chain links TRBV4-3 with TRBJ1-2; D possibly corresponds to TRBD1 (5 bases). The CDR3 sequence is 14 residues long. Trimming cost V 0 bases and J 6 bases, with 11 bases left between them. Germline CDR1 LGHNA, CDR2 YSLEER. The CDR3 DNA reads TGCGCCAGCAGCCAAGATGGGCCAGGGAATGGCTACACCTTC. It specifies CASSQDGPGNGYTF.